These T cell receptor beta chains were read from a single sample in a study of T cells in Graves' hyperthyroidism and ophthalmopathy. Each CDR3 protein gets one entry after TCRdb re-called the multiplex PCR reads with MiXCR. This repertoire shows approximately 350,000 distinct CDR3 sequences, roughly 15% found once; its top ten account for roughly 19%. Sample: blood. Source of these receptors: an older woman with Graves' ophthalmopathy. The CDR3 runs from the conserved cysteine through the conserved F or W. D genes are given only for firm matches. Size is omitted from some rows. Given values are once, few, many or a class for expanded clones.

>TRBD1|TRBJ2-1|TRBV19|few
CASSTSGGGRRQSYNEQFF
TGTGCCAGTAGTACATCAGGGGGCGGTCGACGCCAGTCCTACAATGAGCAGTTCTTC
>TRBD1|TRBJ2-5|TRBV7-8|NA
CASRSRDSFPPNQETQYF
TGTGCCAGCAGAAGCCGGGACAGTTTTCCTCCGAATCAAGAGACCCAGTACTTC
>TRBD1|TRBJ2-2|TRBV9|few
CASSPHQTGSAGELFF
TGTGCCAGCAGCCCTCACCAGACAGGGAGCGCCGGGGAGCTGTTTTTT
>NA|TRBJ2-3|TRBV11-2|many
CASSSEGGTRTDTQYF
TGTGCCAGCAGCTCTGAGGGGGGGACCCGCACAGATACGCAGTATTTT
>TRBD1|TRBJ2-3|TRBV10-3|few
CAISDTGTANRGDHSTDTQYF
TGTGCCATCAGTGACACCGGGACAGCGAACAGGGGAGATCATAGCACAGATACGCAGTATTTT
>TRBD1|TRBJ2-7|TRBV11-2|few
CASSLEPGTGGLPYEQYF
TGTGCCAGCAGCTTAGAACCCGGGACAGGGGGACTTCCTTACGAGCAGTACTTC
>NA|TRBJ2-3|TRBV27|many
CASILFARGRGTDTQYF
TGTGCCAGCATTCTCTTCGCGAGGGGCAGGGGCACAGATACGCAGTATTTT
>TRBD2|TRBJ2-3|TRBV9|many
CASSVVAGATDTQYF
TGTGCCAGCAGCGTAGTGGCGGGAGCCACAGATACGCAGTATTTT
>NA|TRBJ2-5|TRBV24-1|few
CATSEGAQETQYF
TGTGCCACCAGTGAGGGAGCTCAAGAGACCCAGTACTTC
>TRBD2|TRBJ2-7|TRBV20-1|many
CSARPGLARDEQYF
TGCAGTGCTCGACCGGGACTAGCGCGGGACGAGCAGTACTTC
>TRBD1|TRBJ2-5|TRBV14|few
CASSQLGQGLKETQYF
TGTGCCAGCAGCCAGCTGGGACAGGGGTTAAAAGAGACCCAGTACTTC
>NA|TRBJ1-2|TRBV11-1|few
CASRDNREMSNHGYTF
TGTGCCAGCAGAGACAACCGGGAGATGAGTAACCATGGCTACACCTTC
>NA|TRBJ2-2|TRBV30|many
CAWRLTRRARELFF
TGTGCCTGGAGATTGACTAGAAGGGCCCGGGAGCTGTTTTTT
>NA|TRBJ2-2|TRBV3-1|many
CASSQDSDRYTGELFF
TGTGCCAGCAGCCAAGATTCAGACCGTTACACCGGGGAGCTGTTTTTT
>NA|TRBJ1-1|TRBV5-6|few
CASSLYRGVNTEAFF
TGTGCCAGCAGCTTGTATAGAGGGGTCAACACTGAAGCTTTCTTT
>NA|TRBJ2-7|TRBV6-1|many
CASSEAGQSDEQYF
TGTGCCAGCAGTGAAGCGGGGCAGTCGGACGAGCAGTACTTC
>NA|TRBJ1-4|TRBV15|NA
CATSSTPNGKLFF
TGTGCCACCAGCAGTACCCCAAATGGAAAACTGTTTTTT
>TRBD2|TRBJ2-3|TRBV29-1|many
CSTDGGTSGSASTDTQYF
TGCAGCACTGACGGCGGGACTAGCGGGAGTGCTAGCACAGATACGCAGTATTTT